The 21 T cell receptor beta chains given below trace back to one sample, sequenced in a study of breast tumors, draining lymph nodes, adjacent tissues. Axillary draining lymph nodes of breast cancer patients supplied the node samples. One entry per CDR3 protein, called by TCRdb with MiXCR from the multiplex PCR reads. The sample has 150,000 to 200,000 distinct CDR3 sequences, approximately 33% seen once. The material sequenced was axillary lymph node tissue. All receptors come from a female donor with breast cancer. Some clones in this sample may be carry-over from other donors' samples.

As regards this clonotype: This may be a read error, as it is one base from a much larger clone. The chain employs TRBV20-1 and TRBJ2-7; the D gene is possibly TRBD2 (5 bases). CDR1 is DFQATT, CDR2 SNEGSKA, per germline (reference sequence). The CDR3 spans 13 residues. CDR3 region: CSAREASSYAQYF. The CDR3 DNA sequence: TGCAGTGCTAGGGAGGCCAGTTCCTACGCGCAGTACTTC.

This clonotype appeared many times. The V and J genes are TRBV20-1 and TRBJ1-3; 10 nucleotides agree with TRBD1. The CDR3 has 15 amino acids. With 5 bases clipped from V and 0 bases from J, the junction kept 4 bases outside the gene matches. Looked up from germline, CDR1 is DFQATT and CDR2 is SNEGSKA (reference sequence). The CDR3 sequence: CSARTGGSSGNTIYF. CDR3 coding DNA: TGCAGTGCTCGGACAGGGGGGAGCTCTGGAAACACCATATATTTT.

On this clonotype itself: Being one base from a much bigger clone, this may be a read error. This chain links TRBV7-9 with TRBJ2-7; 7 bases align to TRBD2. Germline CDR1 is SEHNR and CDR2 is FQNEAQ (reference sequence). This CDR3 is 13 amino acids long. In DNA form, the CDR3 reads TGTGCCAGCAGCTTAGGGGGGGGTAGGGAGCAGCACTTC. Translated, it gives CASSLGGGREQHF.

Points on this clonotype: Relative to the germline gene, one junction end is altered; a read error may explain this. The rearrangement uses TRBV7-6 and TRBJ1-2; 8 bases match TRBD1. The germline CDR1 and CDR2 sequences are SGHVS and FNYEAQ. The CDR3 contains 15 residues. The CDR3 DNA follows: TGTGCCAGCAGCGGGGGGAGCAGGGGGCCCCATGGCTACCCCTTC. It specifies CASSGGSRGPHGYPF.

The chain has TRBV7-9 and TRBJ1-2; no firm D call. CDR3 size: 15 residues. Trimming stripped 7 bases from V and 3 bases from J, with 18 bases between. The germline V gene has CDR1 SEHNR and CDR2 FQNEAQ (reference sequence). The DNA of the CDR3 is TGTGCCAGCAACCGCCGAAAAGGAGGTGACTATGGCTACACCTTC. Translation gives CASNRRKGGDYGYTF.

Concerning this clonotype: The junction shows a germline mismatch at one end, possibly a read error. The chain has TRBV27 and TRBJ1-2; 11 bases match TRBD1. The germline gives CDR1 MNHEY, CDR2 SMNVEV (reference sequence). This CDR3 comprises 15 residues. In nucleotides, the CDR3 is TGTGCTAGCAGCGCCCGGGACAGGGGGTTCTATGGCTACACCTTC. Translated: CASSARDRGFYGYTF.

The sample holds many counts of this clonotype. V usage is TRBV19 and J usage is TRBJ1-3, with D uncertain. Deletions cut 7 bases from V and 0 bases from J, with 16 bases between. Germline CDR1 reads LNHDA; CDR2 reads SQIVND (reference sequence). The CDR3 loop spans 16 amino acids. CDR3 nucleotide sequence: TGTGCCAGTACCCGAGGAGGGCGAGTCTCTGGAAACACCATATATTTT. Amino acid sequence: CASTRGGRVSGNTIYF.

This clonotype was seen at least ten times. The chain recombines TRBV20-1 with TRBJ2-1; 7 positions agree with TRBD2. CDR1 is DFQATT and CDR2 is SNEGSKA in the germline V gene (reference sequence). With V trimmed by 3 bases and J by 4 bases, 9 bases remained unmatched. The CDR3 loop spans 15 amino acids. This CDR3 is CSASSSGSLYNEQFF. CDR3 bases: TGCAGTGCTAGCTCTAGCGGTAGCTTATACAATGAGCAGTTCTTC.

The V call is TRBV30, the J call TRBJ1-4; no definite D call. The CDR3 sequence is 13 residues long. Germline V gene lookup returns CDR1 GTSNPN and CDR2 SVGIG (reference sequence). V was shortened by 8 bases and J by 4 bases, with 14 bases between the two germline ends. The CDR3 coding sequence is TGTGCCCGCCTCACACAGCGTAATGAAAAACTGTTTTTT. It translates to CARLTQRNEKLFF.

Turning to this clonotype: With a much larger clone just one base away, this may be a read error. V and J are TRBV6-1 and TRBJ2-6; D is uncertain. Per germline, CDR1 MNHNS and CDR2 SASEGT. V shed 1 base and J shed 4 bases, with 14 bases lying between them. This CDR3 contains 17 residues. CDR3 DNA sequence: TGTGCCAGCAGTGAAGTCGGTCGGGCGGCCGGGGCCAACGTCCTGACTTTC. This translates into CASSEVGRAAGANVLTF.

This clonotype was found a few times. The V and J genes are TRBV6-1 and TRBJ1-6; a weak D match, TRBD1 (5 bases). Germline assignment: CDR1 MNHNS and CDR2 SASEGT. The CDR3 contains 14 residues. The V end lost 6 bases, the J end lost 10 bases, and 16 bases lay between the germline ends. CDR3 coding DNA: TGTGCCAGCAGGGACCGGGGGGTTGGATCACCCCTCCACTTT. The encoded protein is CASRDRGVGSPLHF.

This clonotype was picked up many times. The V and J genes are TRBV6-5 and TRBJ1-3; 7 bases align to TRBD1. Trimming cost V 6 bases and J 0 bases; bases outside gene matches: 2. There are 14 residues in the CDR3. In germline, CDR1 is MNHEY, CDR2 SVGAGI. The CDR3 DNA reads TGTGCCAGCAGGACAGGGAGCTCTGGAAACACCATATATTTT. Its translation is CASRTGSSGNTIYF.

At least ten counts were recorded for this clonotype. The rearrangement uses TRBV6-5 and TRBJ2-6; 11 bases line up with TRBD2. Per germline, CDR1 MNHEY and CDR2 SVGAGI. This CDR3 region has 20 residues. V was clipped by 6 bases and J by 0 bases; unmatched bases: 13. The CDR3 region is CASSLLLSGRAFSGANVLTF. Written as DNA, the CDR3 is TGTGCCAGCAGCCTATTGCTTAGCGGGAGGGCCTTCTCTGGGGCCAACGTCCTGACTTTC.

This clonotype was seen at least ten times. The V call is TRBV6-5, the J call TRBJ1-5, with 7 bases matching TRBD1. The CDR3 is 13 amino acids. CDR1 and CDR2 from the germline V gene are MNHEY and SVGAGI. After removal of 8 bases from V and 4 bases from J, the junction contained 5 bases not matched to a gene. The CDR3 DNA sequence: TGTGCCAGCGGGGACAGCGGTAATCAGCCCCAGCATTTT. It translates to CASGDSGNQPQHF.

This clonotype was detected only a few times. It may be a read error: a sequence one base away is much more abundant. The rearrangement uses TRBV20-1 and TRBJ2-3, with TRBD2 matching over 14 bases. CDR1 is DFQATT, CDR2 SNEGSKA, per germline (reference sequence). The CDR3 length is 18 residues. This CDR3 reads CGAPTRLAGGPSTDTQYF. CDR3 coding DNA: TGCGGTGCACCCACCCGACTAGCGGGAGGGCCGAGCACAGATACGCAGTATTTT.

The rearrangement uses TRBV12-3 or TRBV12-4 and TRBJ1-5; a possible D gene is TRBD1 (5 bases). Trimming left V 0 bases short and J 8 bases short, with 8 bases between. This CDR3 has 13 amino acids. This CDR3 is CASSLAPGKPQHF. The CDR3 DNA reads TGTGCCAGCAGTTTAGCTCCAGGGAAGCCCCAGCATTTT.

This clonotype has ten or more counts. CDR3 nucleotides: TGTGCCAGCAGTCCGCGGACAGGGGTGATGGGTTCACCCCTCCACTTT. It specifies CASSPRTGVMGSPLHF. The genes are TRBV27 and TRBJ1-6, with 9 bases matching TRBD1. From germline, CDR1 is MNHEY and CDR2 SMNVEV (reference sequence). J was trimmed by 9 bases and V by 5 bases; bases with no gene match: 11. The CDR3 is made up of 16 amino acids.

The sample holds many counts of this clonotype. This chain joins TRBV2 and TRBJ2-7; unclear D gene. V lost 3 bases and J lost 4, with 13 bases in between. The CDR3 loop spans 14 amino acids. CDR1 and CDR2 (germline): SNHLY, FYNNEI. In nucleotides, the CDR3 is TGTGCCAGCAGTGACGGGTGGGGTGGGTACGAGCAGTACTTC. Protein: CASSDGWGGYEQYF.

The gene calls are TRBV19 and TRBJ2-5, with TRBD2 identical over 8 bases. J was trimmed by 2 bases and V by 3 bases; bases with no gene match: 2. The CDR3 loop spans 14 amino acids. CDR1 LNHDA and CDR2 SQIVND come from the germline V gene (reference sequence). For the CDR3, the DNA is TGTGCCAGTAGTATTTCGGGAGGGCAAGAGACCCAGTACTTC. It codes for CASSISGGQETQYF.

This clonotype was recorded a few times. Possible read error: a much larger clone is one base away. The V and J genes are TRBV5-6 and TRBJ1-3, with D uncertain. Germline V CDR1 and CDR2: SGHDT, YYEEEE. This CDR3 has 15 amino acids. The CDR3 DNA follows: TGTGCCAGCAGCTTGGTGAGAGCCTCTGGAAGCACCATATATTTT. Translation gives CASSLVRASGSTIYF.

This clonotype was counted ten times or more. CDR3 region: CASSWDWQSTDTQYF. The CDR3 nucleotides are TGTGCCAGCAGCTGGGACTGGCAGAGCACAGATACGCAGTATTTT. The chain carries TRBV11-3 and TRBJ2-3, with TRBD2 as a possible D gene (6 bases). Germline V gives CDR1 SGHNT, CDR2 YENEEA. V lost 4 bases and J lost 0, with 11 bases in between. CDR3 length: 15 residues. The whole variable domain, filled in from reference TRBV11-3 and TRBJ2-3, reads EAGVVQSPRYKIIEKKQPVAFWCNPISGHNTLYWYLQNLGQGPELLIRYENEEAVDDSQLPKDRFSAERLKGVDSTLKIQPAELGDSAVYLCASSWDWQSTDTQYFGPGTRLTVL.